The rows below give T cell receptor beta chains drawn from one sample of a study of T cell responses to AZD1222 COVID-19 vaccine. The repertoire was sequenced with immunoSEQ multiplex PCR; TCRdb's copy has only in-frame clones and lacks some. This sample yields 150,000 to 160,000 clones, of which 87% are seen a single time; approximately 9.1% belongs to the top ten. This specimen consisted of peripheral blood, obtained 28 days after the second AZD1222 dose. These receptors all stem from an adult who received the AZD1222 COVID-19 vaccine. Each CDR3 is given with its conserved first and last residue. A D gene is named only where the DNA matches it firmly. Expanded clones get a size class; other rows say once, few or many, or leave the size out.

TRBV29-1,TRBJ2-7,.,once,CSVAFLAGASTYEQYF,TGCAGCGTTGCGTTTCTTGCCGGAGCTAGCACCTACGAGCAGTACTTC
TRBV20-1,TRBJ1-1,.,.,CSARLIGEAFF,TGCAGTGCTAGGTTAATCGGTGAAGCTTTCTTT
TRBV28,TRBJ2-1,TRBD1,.,CASSPPGTGRNEQFF,TGTGCCAGCAGTCCGCCCGGGACAGGGAGGAATGAGCAGTTCTTC
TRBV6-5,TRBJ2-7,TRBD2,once,CASSYLLAGGEQYF,TGTGCCAGCAGTTACCTGCTAGCGGGGGGCGAGCAGTACTTC
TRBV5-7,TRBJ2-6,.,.,CASSLAARRSGANVLTF,TGTGCCAGCAGCTTGGCTGCCCGGAGATCTGGGGCCAACGTCCTGACTTTC
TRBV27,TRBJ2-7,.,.,CASSTPGTLEQYF,TGTGCCAGCAGCACCCCAGGGACCCTCGAGCAGTACTTC
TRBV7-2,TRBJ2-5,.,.,CASSPWQTEQETQYF,TGTGCCAGCAGCCCCTGGCAGACTGAACAAGAGACCCAGTACTTC
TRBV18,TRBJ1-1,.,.,CASSARKGNTEAFF,TGTGCCAGCTCTGCGAGGAAGGGGAACACTGAAGCTTTCTTT
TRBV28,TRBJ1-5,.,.,CASSLLIQPQHF,TGTGCCAGCAGTTTGTTGATCCAGCCCCAGCATTTT
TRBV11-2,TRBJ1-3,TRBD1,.,CASSLAPGTGGYGNTIYF,TGTGCCAGCAGCTTAGCCCCCGGGACAGGGGGCTACGGAAACACCATATATTTT
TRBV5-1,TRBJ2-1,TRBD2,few,CASSLVAGVNNEQFF,TGCGCCAGCAGCTTGGTAGCGGGAGTGAACAATGAGCAGTTCTTC
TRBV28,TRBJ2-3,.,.,CASSRDPKADTQYF,TGTGCCAGCTCGCGCGACCCGAAGGCAGATACGCAGTATTTT
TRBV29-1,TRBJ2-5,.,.,CSASINQETQYF,TGCAGCGCCTCAATAAACCAAGAGACCCAGTACTTC
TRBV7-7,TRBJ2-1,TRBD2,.,CASSSGLAGGSEQFF,TGTGCTAGCAGCTCAGGACTAGCGGGAGGAAGCGAGCAGTTCTTC
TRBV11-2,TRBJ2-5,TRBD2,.,CASSYSGGETQYF,TGTGCCAGCAGCTATTCGGGGGGGGAGACCCAGTACTTC
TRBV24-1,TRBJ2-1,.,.,CATSGGDVSSYNEQFF,TGTGCCACCTCAGGCGGCGACGTCAGCTCCTACAATGAGCAGTTCTTC
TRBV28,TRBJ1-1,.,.,CASSPPRENTEAFF,TGTGCCAGCAGTCCCCCCCGGGAGAACACTGAAGCTTTCTTT
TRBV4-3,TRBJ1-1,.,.,CASSQDGASEAFF,TGCGCCAGCAGCCAAGATGGGGCCAGTGAAGCTTTCTTT
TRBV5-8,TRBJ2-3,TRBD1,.,CASNSGQAGTDTQYF,TGTGCCAGCAACTCCGGACAGGCGGGCACAGATACGCAGTATTTT
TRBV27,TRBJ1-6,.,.,CASSFWDTNSPLHF,TGTGCCAGCAGTTTTTGGGACACTAATTCACCCCTCCACTTT
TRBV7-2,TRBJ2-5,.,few,CASSLAYGGETQYF,TGTGCCAGCAGCTTAGCGTACGGTGGGGAGACCCAGTACTTC
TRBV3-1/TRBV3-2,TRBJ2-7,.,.,CASSHRQVSGYEQYF,TGTGCCAGCAGCCATCGGCAGGTCTCGGGGTACGAGCAGTACTTC